Shown below are 2 T cell receptor beta chains from a single sample sequenced in a study of CD8 T cells in Susac syndrome. Random hexamers were used to reverse transcribe 0.5 to 1 ug of RNA. TCRdb reanalysed the immunoSEQ multiplex PCR reads using MiXCR and keeps one entry per CDR3 protein. The data show a few hundred thousand distinct CDR3 sequences, with 70% to 90% seen just once and around 0.2% held by the top ten. Sequenced material: CD8+ T cells from PBMCs. The receptors come from a human donor with multiple sclerosis.

The chain has TRBV20-1 and TRBJ2-3, with 7 positions matching TRBD1. Germline V gives CDR1 DFQATT, CDR2 SNEGSKA (reference sequence). CDR3 length: 16 residues. Trimming at V came to 1 base and at J to 0 bases, leaving 7 bases not matched to a gene. CDR3 residues: CSARALEGASTDTQYF. DNA of the CDR3: TGCAGTGCTAGAGCCCTTGAGGGGGCAAGCACAGATACGCAGTATTTT.

The chain carries TRBV28 and TRBJ2-7, with 8 nucleotides matching TRBD2. CDR1 MDHEN and CDR2 SYDVKM come from the germline V gene. J was trimmed by 2 bases and V by 2 bases; bases with no gene match: 5. CDR3 length: 15 residues. Here the CDR3 reads CASSLPGGAAYEQYF. The DNA of the CDR3 is TGTGCCAGCAGTTTACCGGGAGGGGCGGCCTACGAGCAGTACTTC.